The 26 T cell receptor beta chains in this list originate from one sample, sequenced in a study of shared clonotypes between healthy human individuals. Sequencing used immunoSEQ multiplex PCR; TCRdb keeps in-frame clones, though not all of them. Here the sample spans a few million clones, about 92% being singletons. Sequencing used naive CD4+ T cells from PBMCs. The sample's subset: CD45RA+ positively selected. Source of these receptors: a man between 18 and 29 years old in good health. Some clones in this sample may be carry-over from other donors' samples.

The chain couples TRBV5-8 to TRBJ2-7; 12 bases align to TRBD1. Trimming cost V 1 base and J 3 bases; bases outside gene matches: 5. Germline-derived CDR1 and CDR2 are SGHTS and YDEGEE. The CDR3 sequence is 16 residues long. CDR3 nucleotides: TGTGCCAGCAGCTTGCCCGGGACAGGGGGCTTCTACGAGCAGTACTTC. It codes for CASSLPGTGGFYEQYF.

This rearrangement joins TRBV5-4 to TRBJ1-3; D remains unclear. Germline CDR1 reads SGHNT; CDR2 reads YYREEE (reference sequence). This CDR3 comprises 15 residues. V was shortened by 3 bases and J by 0 bases, with 10 bases between the two germline ends. The CDR3 DNA follows: TGTGCCAGCAGCTCCGGGTCAGGCTCTGGAAACACCATATATTTT. Its translation: CASSSGSGSGNTIYF. The full variable domain, with the rest looked up from reference TRBV5-4 and TRBJ1-3, is ETGVTQSPTHLIKTRGQQVTLRCSSQSGHNTVSWYQQALGQGPQFIFQYYREEENGRGNFPPRFSGLQFPNYSSELNVNALELDDSALYLCASSSGSGSGNTIYFGEGSWLTVV.

The chain carries TRBV10-3 and TRBJ2-7, with 9 bases aligning to TRBD2. Germline-derived CDR1 and CDR2 are ENHRY and SYGVKD. The J segment lost 2 bases and the V segment lost 8 bases, leaving 4 bases of the junction unmatched. The CDR3 sequence is 13 residues long. CDR3 in DNA: TGTGCCATCGCAGAGCGGGAGGCCTACGAGCAGTACTTC. This codes for CAIAEREAYEQYF.

The chain uses TRBV7-6 and TRBJ2-5; D gene unclear. Germline-derived CDR1 and CDR2 are SGHVS and FNYEAQ. Trimming cost V 6 bases and J 4 bases, with 18 bases left between them. The CDR3 totals 15 residues. The CDR3 coding sequence is TGTGCCAGCAGTCTCCGGCCCTTGGTGGTAGAGACCCAGTACTTC. As protein: CASSLRPLVVETQYF.

About this clone: The same CDR3 arises from other DNA sequences in this sample as well. The chain carries TRBV4-1 and TRBJ1-5; D remains ambiguous. V was trimmed by 0 bases and J by 2 bases, leaving 5 bases between them. The CDR3 is 14 residues long. Germline V CDR1 and CDR2: MGHRA, YSYEKL. Here the CDR3 DNA reads TGCGCCAGCAGCCAAGAAGGTGGCAATCAGCCCCAGCATTTT. Translated: CASSQEGGNQPQHF.

The chain employs TRBV20-1 and TRBJ2-7; 7 bases agree with TRBD2. Germline V CDR1 and CDR2: DFQATT, SNEGSKA (reference sequence). This CDR3 is 11 amino acids long. J lost 9 bases, V lost 4 bases, and 6 bases had no gene match. In nucleotides, the CDR3 is TGCAGTGCTACTAGGGAGGGAACGCAGTACTTC. It encodes CSATREGTQYF.

This chain links TRBV21-1 with TRBJ2-7; TRBD2 was called by the table and not checked on the DNA. TRBV21-1 is annotated as a pseudogene. This CDR3 comprises 19 residues. The CDR3 region has the DNA TGTGCCAGCAGCAAAGCGGGCGGGACCGAACCAAAGGAGCCCTACGAGCAGTACTTC. It codes for CASSKAGGTEPKEPYEQYF.

The chain uses TRBV25-1 and TRBJ2-5; the match to TRBD1 covers 9 bases. The J call is doubtful: the DNA matches TRBJ2-7 better. Germline V gives CDR1 MGHDK, CDR2 SYGVNS. This CDR3 spans 15 amino acids. The CDR3 protein is CASSERGTGHHEQYF. The CDR3 nucleotides read TGTGCCAGCAGTGAACGAGGGACAGGGCACCACGAGCAGTACTTC.

This clone was recorded once. The V call is TRBV5-1, the J call TRBJ2-2; D uncertain. In germline, CDR1 is SGHRS, CDR2 YFSETQ. This CDR3 has 13 amino acids. V was clipped by 1 base and J by 6 bases, with 7 bases between them. The CDR3 sequence: CASSLWSSGELFF. The CDR3 region has the DNA TGCGCCAGCAGCTTGTGGTCGTCCGGGGAGCTGTTTTTT.

The genes are TRBV19 and TRBJ2-7; D not certain. The CDR3 loop spans 11 amino acids. Germline values: CDR1 LNHDA, CDR2 SQIVND (reference sequence). With 4 bases removed from V and 6 bases from J, the gap between germline ends came to 7 bases. The CDR3 DNA sequence: TGTGCCAGTAGTACCGGGCCCGAGCAGTACTTC. Protein sequence: CASSTGPEQYF.

A single count supports this clone. This chain uses TRBV18 with TRBJ1-2; TRBD1 matches 8 bases. The CDR3 loop spans 15 amino acids. Losses at the gene ends were 3 bases for V and 5 bases for J; bases not matched to a gene: 8. Per germline, CDR1 KGHSH and CDR2 LQKENI. As DNA, the CDR3 is TGTGCCAGCTCACCCGGACAGGGAGTGTTGTATGGCTACACCTTC. It yields the protein CASSPGQGVLYGYTF. The full variable domain, completed using reference TRBV18 and TRBJ1-2, is NAGVMQNPRHLVRRRGQEARLRCSPMKGHSHVYWYRQLPEEGLKFMVYLQKENIIDESGMPKERFSAEFPKEGPSILRIQQVVRGDSAAYFCASSPGQGVLYGYTFGSGTRLTVV.

The chain couples TRBV2 to TRBJ2-1, with a possible D match to TRBD1 (5 bases). Trimming took 10 bases from V and 0 from J, leaving 10 bases between them. Germline V CDR1 and CDR2: SNHLY, FYNNEI. The CDR3 has 13 amino acids. This chain's CDR3 is CAMTQGSYNEQFF. The CDR3 coding sequence is TGTGCCATGACCCAGGGCTCCTACAATGAGCAGTTCTTC.

A remark on this clone: Other DNA sequences in this specimen translate into the identical CDR3. The chain joins TRBV9 to TRBJ2-7; D possibly corresponds to TRBD2 (5 bases). This CDR3 region has 14 residues. Germline-derived CDR1 and CDR2 are SGDLS and YYNGEE. The ends were cut back, 0 bases at V and 0 bases at J, with 7 bases in the middle. The CDR3 reads CASSVDGSSYEQYF. In DNA form, the CDR3 reads TGTGCCAGCAGCGTAGATGGGAGCTCCTACGAGCAGTACTTC.

This sequence joins TRBV30 and TRBJ1-1; 7 nucleotides agree with TRBD1. This CDR3 has 13 residues. The J segment lost 10 bases and the V segment lost 1 base, leaving 9 bases of the junction unmatched. Looked up from germline, CDR1 is GTSNPN and CDR2 is SVGIG (reference sequence). Here the CDR3 reads CAWSAGEGQSAFF. The CDR3 nucleotides read TGTGCCTGGAGTGCCGGAGAGGGACAGTCAGCTTTCTTT.

V gene TRBV28 combines with J gene TRBJ1-2; 7 nucleotides match TRBD1. Germline CDR1 is MDHEN and CDR2 is SYDVKM. CDR3 length: 15 residues. Trimming cost V 8 bases and J 8 bases; bases outside gene matches: 17. CDR3 in amino acids: CASSQGGGDAEGYTF. The CDR3 region has the DNA TGTGCCAGCTCGCAGGGAGGGGGCGATGCGGAGGGCTACACCTTC.

This chain connects TRBV7-9 to TRBJ2-2; tentatively, D is TRBD2 (6 bases). The V end was cut by 1 base, the J end by 6 bases, with 15 bases between. Per the germline V gene, CDR1 is SEHNR and CDR2 is FQNEAQ (reference sequence). CDR3 length: 16 amino acids. The CDR3 region has the DNA TGTGCCAGCAGCTTAGGTGGTGGCGGGGTCGCCGGGGAGCTGTTTTTT. This encodes CASSLGGGGVAGELFF.

The rearrangement links TRBV9 to TRBJ2-4; the D call may be TRBD1 or TRBD2 (5 bases each). This CDR3 is built from 14 residues. Trimming stripped 4 bases from V and 14 bases from J, with 22 bases between. Germline CDR1 reads SGDLS; CDR2 reads YYNGEE. Here the CDR3 reads CASSPTGTSHLKYF. The CDR3 DNA sequence: TGTGCCAGCAGCCCAACCGGGACCAGTCATCTAAAGTACTTC.

The V and J genes are TRBV5-1 and TRBJ1-1, with a possible D match to TRBD1 (5 bases). The CDR3 has 15 amino acids. Germline assignment: CDR1 SGHRS and CDR2 YFSETQ. V was trimmed by 3 bases and J by 0 bases, leaving 12 bases between them. CDR3 in DNA: TGCGCCAGCAGCTATAACAGGATCATGAACACTGAAGCTTTCTTT. This gives the protein CASSYNRIMNTEAFF.

The CDR3 reads CSVDPIRGGIYNEQFF. Here the CDR3 DNA reads TGCAGCGTTGACCCCATCCGCGGGGGAATCTACAATGAGCAGTTCTTC. The chain carries TRBV29-1 and TRBJ2-1, with 7 bases that match TRBD2. This CDR3 is 16 amino acids long. Germline values: CDR1 SQVTM, CDR2 ANQGSEA. V was clipped by 3 bases and J by 3 bases; unmatched bases: 11.

This rearrangement joins TRBV5-1 to TRBJ2-1; perhaps TRBD2 as D (6 bases). Trimming took 4 bases from V and 8 from J, leaving 16 bases between them. The CDR3 has 14 residues. Germline CDR1 and CDR2: SGHRS and YFSETQ. The CDR3 protein is CASSPWGGFDEQFF. The CDR3 DNA is TGCGCCAGCAGCCCCTGGGGAGGATTCGATGAGCAGTTCTTC. The full variable domain, rest sourced from reference TRBV5-1 and TRBJ2-1, is KAGVTQTPRYLIKTRGQQVTLSCSPISGHRSVSWYQQTPGQGLQFLFEYFSETQRNKGNFPGRFSGRQFSNSRSEMNVSTLELGDSALYLCASSPWGGFDEQFFGPGTRLTVL.

CDR3 in amino acids: CASRPSWGNEQFF. CDR3 sequence (DNA): TGTGCCAGCAGACCGTCCTGGGGCAATGAGCAGTTCTTC. This chain links TRBV28 with TRBJ2-1; the D is unclear. There are 13 residues in the CDR3. V lost 6 bases to trimming and J lost 6 bases, with 12 bases between them. The germline V gene encodes CDR1 MDHEN and CDR2 SYDVKM. Full variable domain (rest looked up from reference TRBV28 and TRBJ2-1): DVKVTQSSRYLVKRTGEKVFLECVQDMDHENMFWYRQDPGLGLRLIYFSYDVKMKEKGDIPEGYSVSREKKERFSLILESASTNQTSMYLCASRPSWGNEQFFGPGTRLTVL.

The V call is TRBV7-3, the J call TRBJ2-2, with a possible D match to TRBD2 (5 bases). Germline CDR1 is SGHTA and CDR2 is FQGTGA. V was trimmed by 2 bases and J by 6 bases, leaving 10 bases between them. CDR3 size: 14 residues. In nucleotides, the CDR3 is TGTGCCAGCAGCTTAGAGGGTTGGGCCGGGGAGCTGTTTTTT. Translating gives CASSLEGWAGELFF.

This clone was picked up a small number of times. J is TRBJ1-4 and V is TRBV15; weak D call: TRBD1 (5 bases). The length of the CDR3 is 15 residues. Germline loops: CDR1 LNHNV, CDR2 YYDKDF (reference sequence). Trimming took off 2 bases at V and 8 bases at J, with 15 bases between the two ends. This CDR3 is CATSRSGPRGEKLFF. The CDR3 DNA reads TGTGCCACCAGCAGATCGGGGCCACGAGGAGAAAAACTGTTTTTT.

The chain has TRBV7-3 and TRBJ2-1; TRBD2 is a possible D gene (6 bases). The CDR3 has 15 residues. Trimming cost V 6 bases and J 8 bases, with 20 bases left between them. The germline gives CDR1 SGHTA, CDR2 FQGTGA. The CDR3 here is CASSKSGTGTYEQFF. CDR3 bases: TGTGCCAGCAGTAAGTCCGGGACTGGGACTTATGAGCAGTTCTTC.

The chain has TRBV19 and TRBJ2-3, with 13 nucleotides matching TRBD2. Looked up from germline, CDR1 is LNHDA and CDR2 is SQIVND (reference sequence). V shed 4 bases, J shed 0 bases, and the junction held 7 bases outside the gene matches. The CDR3 has 18 residues. CDR3 nucleotides: TGTGCCAGTAGTAGCACTAGCGGGAGGGCCCTTAGCACAGATACGCAGTATTTT. Protein product: CASSSTSGRALSTDTQYF.

As to this clone: Other DNA sequences within the sample encode an identical CDR3. The V call is TRBV28, the J call TRBJ1-3; 9 bases are a match to TRBD1. The CDR3 runs 13 residues. V lost 5 bases and J lost 8; bases outside the gene matches: 4. Germline CDR1 reads MDHEN; CDR2 reads SYDVKM. The CDR3 sequence: CASSPGQGYTIYF. The DNA of the CDR3 is TGTGCCAGCAGTCCGGGACAGGGTTACACCATATATTTT.